The present T cell receptor beta chain was sequenced within a study of human T cells and chemical hapten exposure. Turning to the study itself: Patients, mostly women, had alopecia areata, alopecia totalis or alopecia universalis. Small differences in pooled library volume mainly drove the variation in TCR yields per sample.

This clonotype was seen more than once but under ten times. The antigen is not known. TCRdb processed the RACE reads anew with MiXCR; each CDR3 protein has one entry. The repertoire holds some 340,000 distinct CDR3 sequences, with approximately 6.3% as singletons. Time point here: patch test 1, 2 weeks after DPC sensitization. Treatment of the sample: therapeutic diphenylcyclopropenone sensitization with weekly scalp DPC. The template was total RNA from unfractionated whole blood. The CDR3 extends over 13 amino acids. V shed 5 bases and J shed 1 base, with 8 bases lying between them. CDR1 is MNHEY and CDR2 is SMNVEV in the germline V gene (reference sequence). Study results and limitations: There was alopecia in the donors, so their immune response may differ from that of healthy people.

The TCR sequence derives from a woman between 18 and 29 years old with alopecia areata. Some clones in this sample may be carry-over from other donors' samples. The material sequenced was whole blood, taken in connection with sensitization to the hapten diphenylcyclopropenone (DPC). The chain joins TRBV27 to TRBJ1-1, with D perhaps TRBD1 (6 bases). In DNA form, the CDR3 reads TGTGCCAGCAGTATCAGGGGGAACACTGAAGCTTTCTTT. It specifies CASSIRGNTEAFF.